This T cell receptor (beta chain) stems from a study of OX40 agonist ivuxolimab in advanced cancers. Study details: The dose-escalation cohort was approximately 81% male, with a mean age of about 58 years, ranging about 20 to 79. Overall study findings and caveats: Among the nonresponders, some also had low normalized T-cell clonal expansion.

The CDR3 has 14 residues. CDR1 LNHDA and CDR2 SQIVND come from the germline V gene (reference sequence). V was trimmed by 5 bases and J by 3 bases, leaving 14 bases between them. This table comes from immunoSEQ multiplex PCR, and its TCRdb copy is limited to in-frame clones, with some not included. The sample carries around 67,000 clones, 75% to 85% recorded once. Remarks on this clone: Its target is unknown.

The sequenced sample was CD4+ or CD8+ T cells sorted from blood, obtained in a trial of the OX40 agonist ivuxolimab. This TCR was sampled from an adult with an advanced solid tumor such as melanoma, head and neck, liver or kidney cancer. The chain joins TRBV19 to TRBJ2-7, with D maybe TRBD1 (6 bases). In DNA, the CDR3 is TGTGCCAGTAGTCACCGGACAGCCATCTACGAGCAGTACTTC. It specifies CASSHRTAIYEQYF.